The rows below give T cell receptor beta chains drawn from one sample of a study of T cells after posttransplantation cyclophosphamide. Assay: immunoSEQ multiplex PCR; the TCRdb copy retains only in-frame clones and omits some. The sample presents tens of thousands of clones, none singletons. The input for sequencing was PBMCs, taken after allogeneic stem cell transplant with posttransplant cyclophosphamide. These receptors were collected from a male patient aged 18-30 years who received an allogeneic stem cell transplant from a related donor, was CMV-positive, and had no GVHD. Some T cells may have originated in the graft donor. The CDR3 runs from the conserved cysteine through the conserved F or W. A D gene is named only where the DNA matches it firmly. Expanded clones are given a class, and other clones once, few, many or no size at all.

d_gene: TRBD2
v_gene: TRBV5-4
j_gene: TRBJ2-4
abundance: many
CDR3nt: TGTGCCAGCAGCTTGGAAAGCGGGGGGGATATAAACATTCAGTACTTC
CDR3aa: CASSLESGGDINIQYF

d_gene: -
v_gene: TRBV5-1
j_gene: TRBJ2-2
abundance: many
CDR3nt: TGCGCCAGCAGCTTGGCAGTATCTAGCAGATCGAACACCGGGGAGCTGTTTTTT
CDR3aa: CASSLAVSSRSNTGELFF

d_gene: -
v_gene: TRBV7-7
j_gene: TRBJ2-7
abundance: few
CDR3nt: TGTGCCAGCAGCCCCGGAGACTCCTACGAGCAGTACTTC
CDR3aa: CASSPGDSYEQYF

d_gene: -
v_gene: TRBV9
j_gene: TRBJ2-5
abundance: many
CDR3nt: TGTGCCAGCAGCGCCGGGGTAGGGCCCGAGACCCAGTACTTC
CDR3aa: CASSAGVGPETQYF

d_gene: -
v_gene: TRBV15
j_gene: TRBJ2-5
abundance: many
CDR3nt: TGTGCCACCAGCGAGGTCGACGCGGAGACCCAGTACTTC
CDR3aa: CATSEVDAETQYF

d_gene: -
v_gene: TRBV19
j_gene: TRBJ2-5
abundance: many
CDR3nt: TGTGCCAGTAGTAGGCAGGTCTTCCAAGAGACCCAGTACTTC
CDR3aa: CASSRQVFQETQYF

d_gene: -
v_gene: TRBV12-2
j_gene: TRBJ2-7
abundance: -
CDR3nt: TGTGCAAGTCGCCTTTACATGGGCAGGGGTCAACCCTCCTACGAGCAGTACTTC
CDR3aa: CASRLYMGRGQPSYEQYF

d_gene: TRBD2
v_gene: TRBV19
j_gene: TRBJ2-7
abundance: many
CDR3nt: TGTGCCAGTAGTATTGTGGCGGGGGGGAGATACGAGCAGTACTTC
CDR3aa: CASSIVAGGRYEQYF

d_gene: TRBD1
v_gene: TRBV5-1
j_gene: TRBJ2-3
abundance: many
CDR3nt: TGCGCCAGCAGCATAGCACAGGGGGCCGTGGGCACAGATACGCAGTATTTT
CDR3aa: CASSIAQGAVGTDTQYF

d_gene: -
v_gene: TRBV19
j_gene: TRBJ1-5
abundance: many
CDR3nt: TGTGCCAGTAGTACCGTAAAATCAGGGGCGGAACAGCCCCAGCATTTT
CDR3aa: CASSTVKSGAEQPQHF

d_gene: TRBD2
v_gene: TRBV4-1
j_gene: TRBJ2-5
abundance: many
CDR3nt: TGCGCCAGCAGCCAAGATAGCGGGGAAGGGACCCAGTACTTC
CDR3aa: CASSQDSGEGTQYF

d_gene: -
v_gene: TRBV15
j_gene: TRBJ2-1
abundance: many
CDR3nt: TGTGCCACCAGCAGTCCAAACGAGGGCGACAGGACCAATGAGCAGTTCTTC
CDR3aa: CATSSPNEGDRTNEQFF

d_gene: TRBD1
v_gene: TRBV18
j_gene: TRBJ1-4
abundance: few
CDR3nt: TGCGCCAGCTCACCTAGGACAGGCCACAATGAAAAACTGTTTTTT
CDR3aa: CASSPRTGHNEKLFF

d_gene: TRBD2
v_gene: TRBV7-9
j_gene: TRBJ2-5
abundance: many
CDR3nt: TGTGCCAGCAGCCTCAGAAACCTAGCGGGGGGGCCCCGTGAGACCCAGTACTTC
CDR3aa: CASSLRNLAGGPRETQYF

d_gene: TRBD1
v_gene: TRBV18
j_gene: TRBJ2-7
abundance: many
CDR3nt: TGTGCCAGCTCACCAACCGGGACAGACGAGCAGTACTTC
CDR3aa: CASSPTGTDEQYF

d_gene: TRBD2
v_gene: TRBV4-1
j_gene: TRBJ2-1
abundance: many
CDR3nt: TGCGCCAGCAGCCACCCACTCAGCGGGAGGGGCGGTGAGCAGTTCTTC
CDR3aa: CASSHPLSGRGGEQFF

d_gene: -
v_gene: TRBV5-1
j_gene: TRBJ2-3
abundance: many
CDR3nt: TGCGCCAGCAGCTTGGTTGTAGCCGCAGATACGCAGTATTTT
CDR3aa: CASSLVVAADTQYF

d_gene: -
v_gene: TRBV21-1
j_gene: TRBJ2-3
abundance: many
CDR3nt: TGTGCCAGCAGCCGGACTAGCGGGAGGGCCGAGACAGATACGCAGTATTTT
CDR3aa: CASSRTSGRAETDTQYF

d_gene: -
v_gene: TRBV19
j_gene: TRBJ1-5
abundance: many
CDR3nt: TGTGCCAGTTCCCCGGGGGGCCCTAATCAGCCCCAGCATTTT
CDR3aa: CASSPGGPNQPQHF

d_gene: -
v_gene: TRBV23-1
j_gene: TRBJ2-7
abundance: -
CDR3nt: TGCGCCAGCACCTTAACAGGGAGCTCCTACGAGCAGTACTTC
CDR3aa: CASTLTGSSYEQYF

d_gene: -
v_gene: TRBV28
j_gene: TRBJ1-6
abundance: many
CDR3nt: TGTGCCAGCCGCCCAGCGACGAATTCACCCCTCCACTTT
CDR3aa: CASRPATNSPLHF

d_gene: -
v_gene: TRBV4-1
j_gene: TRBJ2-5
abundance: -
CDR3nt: TGCGCCAGCAGCACTCTGGTGAGGGAGACCCAGTACTTC
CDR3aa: CASSTLVRETQYF

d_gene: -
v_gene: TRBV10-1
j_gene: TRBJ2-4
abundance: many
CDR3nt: TGCGCCAGCAGTGAGTCGTTGCAGAAAAACATTCAGTACTTC
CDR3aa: CASSESLQKNIQYF

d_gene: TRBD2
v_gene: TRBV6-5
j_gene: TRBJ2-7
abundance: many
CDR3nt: TGTGCCACCCAAATGGACACTAGCGGGACCTACGAGCAGTACTTC
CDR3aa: CATQMDTSGTYEQYF

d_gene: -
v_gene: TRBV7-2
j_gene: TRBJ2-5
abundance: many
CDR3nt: TGTGCCAGCAGCCCCCAATCCGGGACAATGAAGACCCAGTACTTC
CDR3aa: CASSPQSGTMKTQYF

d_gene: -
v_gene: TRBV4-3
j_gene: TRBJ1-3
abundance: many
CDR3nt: TGCGCCAGCAGCGGACTTCTCTCTGGAAACACCATATATTTT
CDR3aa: CASSGLLSGNTIYF

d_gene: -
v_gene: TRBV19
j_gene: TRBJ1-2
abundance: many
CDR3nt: TGTGCCAGTAGTCCTACAGGGAACTATGGCTACACCTTC
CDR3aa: CASSPTGNYGYTF

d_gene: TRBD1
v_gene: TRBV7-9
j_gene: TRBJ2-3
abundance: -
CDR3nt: TGTGCCAGCAGTTCCCCCCGACAGGGTGGCACAGATACGCAGTATTTT
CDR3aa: CASSSPRQGGTDTQYF

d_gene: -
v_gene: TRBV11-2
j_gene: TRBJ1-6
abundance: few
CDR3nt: TGTGCCAGCAGCTTAGAACAGCTTTTTTCACCCCTCCACTTT
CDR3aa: CASSLEQLFSPLHF

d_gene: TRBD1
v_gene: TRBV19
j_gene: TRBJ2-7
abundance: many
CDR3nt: TGTGCCAGCAAACCGGGACAGGGAGTCTACGAGCAGTACTTC
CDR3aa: CASKPGQGVYEQYF

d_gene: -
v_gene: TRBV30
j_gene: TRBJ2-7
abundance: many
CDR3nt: TGTGCCTGGAGTGACTTCGACAGCTACGAGCAGTACTTC
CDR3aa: CAWSDFDSYEQYF

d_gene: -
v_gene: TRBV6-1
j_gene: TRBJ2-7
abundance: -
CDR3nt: TGTGCCAGCAGTGCCCTTTCGGGGATCGGCTACGAGCAGTACTTC
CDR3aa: CASSALSGIGYEQYF

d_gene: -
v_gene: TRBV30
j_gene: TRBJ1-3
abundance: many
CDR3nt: TGTGCCTGGAGACTGTTCTCTGGAAACACCATATATTTT
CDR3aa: CAWRLFSGNTIYF

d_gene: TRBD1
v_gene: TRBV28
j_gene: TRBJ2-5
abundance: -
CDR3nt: TGTGCCAGCAGTGACCCCGGGACAGGGTACCAAGAGACCCAGTACTTC
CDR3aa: CASSDPGTGYQETQYF

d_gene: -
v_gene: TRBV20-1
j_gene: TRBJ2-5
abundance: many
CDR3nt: TGCATCACGGAGTACCAAGAGACCCAGTACTTC
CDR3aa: CITEYQETQYF

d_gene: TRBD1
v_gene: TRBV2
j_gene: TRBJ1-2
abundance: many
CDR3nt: TGTGCCAGCAGAGAAGAACAGGGGACCTATGGCTACACCTTC
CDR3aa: CASREEQGTYGYTF

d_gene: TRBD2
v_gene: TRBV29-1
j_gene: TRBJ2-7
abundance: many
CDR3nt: TGCAGCGTTTCACTAGCGCGTGAGCAGTACTTC
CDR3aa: CSVSLAREQYF

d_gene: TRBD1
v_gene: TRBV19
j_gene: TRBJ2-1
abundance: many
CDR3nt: TGTGCCAGTAGCGCTGAGGGGGCCCATGAGCAGTTCTTC
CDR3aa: CASSAEGAHEQFF

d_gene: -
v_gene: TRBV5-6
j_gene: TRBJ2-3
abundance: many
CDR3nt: TGTGCCAGCAGCTCCGGGTCCTACACAGATACGCAGTATTTT
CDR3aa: CASSSGSYTDTQYF

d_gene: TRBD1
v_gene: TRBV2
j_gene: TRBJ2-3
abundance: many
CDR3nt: TGTGCCAGCAGCGACAGGGGGCGCAAAGATACGCAGTATTTT
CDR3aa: CASSDRGRKDTQYF

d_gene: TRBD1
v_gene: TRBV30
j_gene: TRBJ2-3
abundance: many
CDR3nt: TGTGCCTGGTGGGACAGAAGCACAGATACGCAGTATTTT
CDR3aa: CAWWDRSTDTQYF

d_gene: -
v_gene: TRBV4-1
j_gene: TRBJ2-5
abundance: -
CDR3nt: TGCGCCAGCAGCCCCCCCGGGTGGCCTCGAGAGCAGTACTTC
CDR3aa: CASSPPGWPREQYF

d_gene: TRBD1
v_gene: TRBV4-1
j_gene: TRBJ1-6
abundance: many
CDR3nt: TGCGCCAGCAGCCCCGGGACAGGGGTGTCACCCCTCCACTTT
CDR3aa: CASSPGTGVSPLHF

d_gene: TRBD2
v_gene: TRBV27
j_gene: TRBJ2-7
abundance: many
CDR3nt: TGTGCCAGCAGTTTGCGCGGGACTAGCGGGAGGCCCTACGAGCAGTACTTC
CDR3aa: CASSLRGTSGRPYEQYF

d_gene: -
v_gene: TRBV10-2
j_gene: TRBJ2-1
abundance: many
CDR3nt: TGCGCCAGCAGGGTCAGTTTTGAGCAGTTCTTC
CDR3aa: CASRVSFEQFF

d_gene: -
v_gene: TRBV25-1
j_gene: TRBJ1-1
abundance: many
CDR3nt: TGTGCCAGCAGTGGGATCAGGGAGAACACTGAAGCTTTCTTT
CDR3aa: CASSGIRENTEAFF

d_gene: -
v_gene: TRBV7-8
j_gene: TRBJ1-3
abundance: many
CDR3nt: TGTGCCAGCAGGGACAGAGCCTCTGGAAACACCATATATTTT
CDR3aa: CASRDRASGNTIYF

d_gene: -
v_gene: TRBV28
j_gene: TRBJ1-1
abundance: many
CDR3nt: TGTGCCAGCAGTTTATTTCGGTTGCGGAACACTGAAGCTTTCTTT
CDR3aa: CASSLFRLRNTEAFF

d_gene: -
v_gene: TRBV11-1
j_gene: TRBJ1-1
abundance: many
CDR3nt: TGTGCCAGCAGCTTAGGTTGGACACTGAACACTGAAGCTTTCTTT
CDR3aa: CASSLGWTLNTEAFF

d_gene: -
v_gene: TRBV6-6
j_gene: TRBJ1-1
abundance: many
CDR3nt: TGTGCCAGCAGTTACTCAGACAGGTTTGAAGCTTTCTTT
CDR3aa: CASSYSDRFEAFF

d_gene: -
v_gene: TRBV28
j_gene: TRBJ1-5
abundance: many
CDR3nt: TGTGCCAGCAGGACCCCCGACCCGGGGGGTCAGCCCCAGCATTTT
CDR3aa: CASRTPDPGGQPQHF

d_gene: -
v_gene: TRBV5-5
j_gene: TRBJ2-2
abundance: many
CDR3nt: TGTGCCAGCAGCCGGTACCTCACCGGGGAGCTGTTTTTT
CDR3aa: CASSRYLTGELFF

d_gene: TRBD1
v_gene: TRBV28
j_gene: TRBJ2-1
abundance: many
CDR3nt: TGTGCCAGCAGTTCCAGGTTTCGGGTGGACAGGTCTAAATTCAATGAGCAGTTCTTC
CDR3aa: CASSSRFRVDRSKFNEQFF